This entry lists 17 T cell receptor beta chains sequenced from one sample in a study of blood T cell repertoires in COVID-19. Method: immunoSEQ multiplex PCR; TCRdb's copy keeps in-frame clones and lacks some. The sample records some 240,000 clones, 75% to 90% being singletons. Material: peripheral blood. These receptors all come from a man in his sixties who had recovered from COVID-19.

The table lists this clone with a count of one. The rearrangement uses TRBV7-2 and TRBJ2-3; TRBD2 matches 8 bases. Looked up from germline, CDR1 is SGHTA and CDR2 is FQGNSA. The V segment lost 6 bases and the J segment 6 bases; nucleotides outside the gene matches: 8. The CDR3 contains 14 residues. CDR3 protein: CASRTYSGTDTQYF. CDR3 in DNA: TGTGCCAGCAGGACCTATAGCGGGACCGATACGCAGTATTTT.

DNA for the CDR3: TGTGCCAGCAGCTCCTCCGGGACAGGGGGCTATCAGCCCCAGCATTTT. It yields the protein CASSSSGTGGYQPQHF. The V call is TRBV7-2, the J call TRBJ1-5; the match to TRBD1 covers 12 bases. Germline CDR1 and CDR2: SGHTA and FQGNSA. Trimming at V came to 4 bases and at J to 5 bases, leaving 6 bases not matched to a gene. This CDR3 comprises 16 residues.

On this clone: The junction differs from germline at one of its ends, possibly a read error. CDR3 sequence: CASSPGGNSGELFF. The CDR3 nucleotides are TGCGCCAGCAGCCCAGGGGGCAACAGCGGGGAGCTGTTTTTT. The chain combines TRBV5-1 with TRBJ2-2, with 8 bases that match TRBD1. The germline CDR1 and CDR2 sequences are SGHRS and YFSETQ. The CDR3 runs to 14 residues.

The chain is built from TRBV6-5 and TRBJ2-1, with TRBD2 as a possible D gene (6 bases). CDR1 is MNHEY and CDR2 is SVGAGI in the germline V gene. The CDR3 extends over 14 amino acids. Trimming took off 4 bases at V and 2 bases at J, with 9 bases between the two ends. CDR3 sequence (DNA): TGTGCCAGCAGTTGGGGGACTGCCTACAATGAGCAGTTCTTC. This translates into CASSWGTAYNEQFF.

On this clone: An end of the junction does not agree with germline; a read error may underlie this. The chain combines TRBV12-3 or TRBV12-4 with TRBJ1-2; tentatively, D is TRBD1 (5 bases). The CDR3 runs 13 residues. The chain's CDR3 is CAGRASGNYGYTF. The CDR3 DNA reads TGTGCCGGCAGGGCTTCAGGGAACTATGGCTACACCTTC.

The chain couples TRBV14 to TRBJ2-7; 9 nucleotides align to TRBD2. V gave up 4 bases and J gave up 7 bases; unmatched junction bases: 8. The V gene's germline CDR1 is SGHDN and CDR2 FVKESK. The CDR3 consists of 14 residues. The CDR3 here is CASSPDLAGREQYF. In DNA, the CDR3 is TGTGCCAGCAGCCCAGATCTAGCGGGAAGGGAGCAGTACTTC.

This clone was counted once. The genes are TRBV7-2 and TRBJ2-1, with 9 bases lining up with TRBD2. This CDR3 has 16 residues. V shed 6 bases and J 12 bases; nucleotides not matched to a gene: 18. Germline CDR1 SGHTA, CDR2 FQGNSA. The CDR3 loop is CASRDRSGLAAHAQFF. The CDR3 nucleotides are TGTGCCAGCAGGGATAGGTCGGGACTAGCTGCCCATGCGCAGTTCTTC. Combining the CDR3 with reference TRBV7-2 and TRBJ2-1 gives the whole variable domain GAGVSQSPSNKVTEKGKDVELRCDPISGHTALYWYRQSLGQGLEFLIYFQGNSAPDKSGLPSDRFSAERTGGSVSTLTIQRTQQEDSAVYLCASRDRSGLAAHAQFFGPGTRLTVL.

This chain connects TRBV29-1 to TRBJ2-5, with D unclear. Germline CDR1 and CDR2: SQVTM and ANQGSEA. This CDR3 has 10 residues. V was pared by 6 bases and J by 3 bases, with 5 bases between. The CDR3 bases are TGCAGCGTAGCTAAAGAGACCCAGTACTTC. Translation gives CSVAKETQYF.

The chain joins TRBV24-1 to TRBJ2-5, with D tentatively TRBD1 (6 bases). CDR3 length equals 16 residues. Looked up from germline, CDR1 is KGHDR and CDR2 is SFDVKD. V lost 3 bases to trimming and J lost 1 base, with 14 bases between them. The CDR3 nucleotides read TGTGCCACCAGTGATCGCGCAACAGGGCTCCAAGAGACCCAGTACTTC. The encoded protein is CATSDRATGLQETQYF.

This sequence joins TRBV25-1 and TRBJ2-5; 9 bases map to TRBD2. V lost 6 bases to trimming and J lost 1 base; unmatched junction nucleotides: 9. CDR1 and CDR2 (germline): MGHDK, SYGVNS. This CDR3 spans 16 amino acids. The CDR3 spells CASRAALAGIQETQYF. The CDR3 DNA reads TGTGCCAGCAGGGCCGCTCTAGCGGGGATCCAAGAGACCCAGTACTTC.

J is TRBJ2-3 and V is TRBV27; 9 positions agree with TRBD2. The length of the CDR3 is 14 residues. J gave up 2 bases and V 8 bases, and 5 bases lay outside the gene matches. Germline V gene lookup returns CDR1 MNHEY and CDR2 SMNVEV (reference sequence). As DNA, the CDR3 is TGTGCCAGCGGAGGACTAGCGATCACAGATACGCAGTATTTT. Amino acid sequence: CASGGLAITDTQYF.

The V call is TRBV18, the J call TRBJ1-5; no clear D. This CDR3 region has 13 residues. CDR1 and CDR2 from the germline V gene are KGHSH and LQKENI. Trimming pared 6 bases from V and 5 bases from J, leaving 11 bases between. The CDR3 DNA is TGTGCCAGCTCGCCCGGACTGGATCAGCCCCAGCATTTT. The encoded protein is CASSPGLDQPQHF.

In this sample, this clone turned up once. This chain links TRBV6-5 with TRBJ1-1; tentatively, D is TRBD1 (5 bases). The CDR3 length is 13 residues. Trimming took 5 bases from V and 10 from J, leaving 17 bases between them. CDR1 is MNHEY, CDR2 SVGAGI, per germline. Written as DNA, the CDR3 is TGTGCCAGCAGTCCCTTGGACGGTAGGGGAGCTTTCTTT. It specifies CASSPLDGRGAFF.

The DNA of the CDR3 is TGTGCCAGCAGCTTGGGAGGTAGCGGCAATCAGCCCCAGCATTTT. Protein: CASSLGGSGNQPQHF. The chain is built from TRBV5-4 and TRBJ1-5; D gene unclear. V shed 0 bases and J shed 2 bases, with 9 bases lying between them. This CDR3 region has 15 residues. Germline CDR1 and CDR2: SGHNT and YYREEE (reference sequence). Based on the CDR3 plus reference TRBV5-4 and TRBJ1-5, the full variable domain is ETGVTQSPTHLIKTRGQQVTLRCSSQSGHNTVSWYQQALGQGPQFIFQYYREEENGRGNFPPRFSGLQFPNYSSELNVNALELDDSALYLCASSLGGSGNQPQHFGDGTRLSIL.

The J gene is TRBJ2-5, the V gene TRBV9; TRBD2 agrees at 10 bases. The CDR3 totals 14 residues. V dropped 7 bases and J dropped 5; count of bases not matched to a gene: 8. Germline CDR1 and CDR2: SGDLS and YYNGEE. CDR3 sequence: CASGAGGPEETQYF. CDR3 coding DNA: TGTGCCAGCGGAGCGGGGGGGCCGGAGGAGACCCAGTACTTC.

The CDR3 nucleotides read TGTGCCAGCAGTTACTTTCAGGGCGGGAGTCAGCCCCAGCATTTT. This gives the protein CASSYFQGGSQPQHF. V and J are TRBV6-2 or TRBV6-3 and TRBJ1-5; D might be TRBD1 (5 bases). Germline V gene lookup returns CDR1 MNHEY and CDR2 SVGEGT. This CDR3 is 15 amino acids long. Trimming pared 1 base from V and 6 bases from J, leaving 13 bases between.

The chain has TRBV19 and TRBJ2-2, with 8 nucleotides matching TRBD2. Germline-derived CDR1 and CDR2 are LNHDA and SQIVND (reference sequence). V was pared by 5 bases and J by 7 bases, with 9 bases of the junction left unmatched. This CDR3 has 15 residues. The CDR3 spells CASSPGLAPVGELFF. CDR3 in DNA: TGTGCCAGTAGTCCAGGACTAGCTCCGGTCGGGGAGCTGTTTTTT.